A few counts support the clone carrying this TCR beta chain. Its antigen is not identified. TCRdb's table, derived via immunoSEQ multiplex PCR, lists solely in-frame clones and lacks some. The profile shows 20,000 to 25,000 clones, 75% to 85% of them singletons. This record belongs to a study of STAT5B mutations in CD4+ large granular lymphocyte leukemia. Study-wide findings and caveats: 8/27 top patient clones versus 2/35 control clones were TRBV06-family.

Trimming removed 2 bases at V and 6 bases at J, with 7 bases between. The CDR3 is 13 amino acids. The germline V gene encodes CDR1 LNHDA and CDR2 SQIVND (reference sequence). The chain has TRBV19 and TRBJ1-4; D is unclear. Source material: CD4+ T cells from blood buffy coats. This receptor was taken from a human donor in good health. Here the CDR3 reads CASSIKWDEKLFF. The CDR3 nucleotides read TGTGCCAGTAGTATAAAGTGGGATGAAAAACTGTTTTTT.